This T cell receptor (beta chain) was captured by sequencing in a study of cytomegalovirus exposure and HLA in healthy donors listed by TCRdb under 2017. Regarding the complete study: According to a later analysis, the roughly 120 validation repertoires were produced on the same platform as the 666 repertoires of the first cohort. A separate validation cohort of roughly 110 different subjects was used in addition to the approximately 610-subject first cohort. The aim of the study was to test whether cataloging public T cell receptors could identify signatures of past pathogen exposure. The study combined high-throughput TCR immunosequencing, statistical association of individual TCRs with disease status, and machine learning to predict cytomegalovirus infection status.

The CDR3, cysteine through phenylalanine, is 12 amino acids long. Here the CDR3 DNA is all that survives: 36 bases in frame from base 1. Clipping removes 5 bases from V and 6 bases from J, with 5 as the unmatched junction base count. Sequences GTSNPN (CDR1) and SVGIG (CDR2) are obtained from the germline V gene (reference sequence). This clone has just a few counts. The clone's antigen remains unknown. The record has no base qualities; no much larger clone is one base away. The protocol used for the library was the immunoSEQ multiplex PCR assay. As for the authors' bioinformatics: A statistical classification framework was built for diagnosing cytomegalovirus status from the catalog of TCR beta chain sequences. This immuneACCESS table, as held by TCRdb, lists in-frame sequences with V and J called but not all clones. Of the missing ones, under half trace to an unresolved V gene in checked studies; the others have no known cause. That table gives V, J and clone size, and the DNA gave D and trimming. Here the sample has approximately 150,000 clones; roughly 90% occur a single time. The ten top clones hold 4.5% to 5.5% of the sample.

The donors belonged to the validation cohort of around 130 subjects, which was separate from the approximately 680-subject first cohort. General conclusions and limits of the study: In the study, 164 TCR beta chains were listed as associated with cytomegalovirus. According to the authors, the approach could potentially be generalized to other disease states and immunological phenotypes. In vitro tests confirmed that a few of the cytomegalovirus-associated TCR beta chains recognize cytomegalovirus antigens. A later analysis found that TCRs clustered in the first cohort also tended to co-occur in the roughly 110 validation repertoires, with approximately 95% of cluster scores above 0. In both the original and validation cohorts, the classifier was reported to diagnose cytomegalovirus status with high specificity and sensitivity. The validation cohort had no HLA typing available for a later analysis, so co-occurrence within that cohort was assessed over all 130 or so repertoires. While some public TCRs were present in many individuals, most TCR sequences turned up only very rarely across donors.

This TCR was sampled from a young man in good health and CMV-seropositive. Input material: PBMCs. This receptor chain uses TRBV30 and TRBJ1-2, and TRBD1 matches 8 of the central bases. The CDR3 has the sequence CAWDRGSHGYTF. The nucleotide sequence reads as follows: TGTGCCTGGGACAGGGGAAGCCATGGCTACACCTTC.